The source of this T cell receptor (beta chain) is a study of siplizumab effects on memory and regulatory T cells. Whole-study results and caveats: Siplizumab produced a significant drop in alloreactive sequences attributable to unstimulated CD4+ memory cells.

In regard to this clone: Its specificity is unknown.

Clones were read by immunoSEQ multiplex PCR, and TCRdb kept only the in-frame ones, dropping some. The table lists about 110,000 clones, roughly 90% of them singletons. Sequencing was carried out using CD4+ T cells sorted from blood. The clonotype originates from a human donor in good health.

The CDR3 protein is CASNTGTSGGDTQYF. Written as DNA, the CDR3 is TGTGCCAGCAATACCGGGACTAGCGGGGGTGATACGCAGTATTTT. This rearrangement joins TRBV5-5 to TRBJ2-3; 14 bases are a match to TRBD2. This CDR3 region has 15 residues. The germline CDR1 and CDR2 sequences are SGHKS and YYEKEE (reference sequence). J was trimmed by 6 bases and V by 6 bases; bases with no gene match: 6. The variable domain in full, completed from reference TRBV5-5 and TRBJ2-3, reads DAGVTQSPTHLIKTRGQQVTLRCSPISGHKSVSWYQQVLGQGPQFIFQYYEKEERGRGNFPDRFSARQFPNYSSELNVNALLLGDSALYLCASNTGTSGGDTQYFGPGTRLTVL.